This is a list of T cell receptor beta chains from one sample in a study of shared clonotypes between healthy human individuals. Sequencing used immunoSEQ multiplex PCR; TCRdb keeps in-frame clones, though not all of them. The sample records 630,000 or so clones, roughly 98% being singletons. Sequencing used naive CD8+ T cells sorted from blood. The source is a man under 40 in good health. Each CDR3 is given with its conserved first and last residue. D genes are given only for firm matches. Size tells how often a clone was seen (once, few, many) or the class of an expanded clone, and some rows leave it out.

j_call v_call clone_size d_call cdr3_aa cdr3_nt
TRBJ2-2 TRBV2 NA TRBD2 CASTGTSGSPNTGELFF TGTGCCAGCACCGGGACTAGCGGGAGTCCGAACACCGGGGAGCTGTTTTTT
TRBJ1-2 TRBV5-1 once TRBD1 CASSLRTTGRDLYGYTF TGCGCCAGCAGCTTGAGAACGACAGGGAGGGACCTCTATGGCTACACCTTC
TRBJ2-1 TRBV7-9 NA NA CASSYGNRAISYNEQFF TGTGCCAGCAGCTATGGGAACCGGGCCATCAGTTACAATGAGCAGTTCTTC
TRBJ2-3 TRBV9 NA TRBD1 CASSEWGQGMGDTQYF TGTGCCAGCAGCGAATGGGGACAGGGGATGGGAGATACGCAGTATTTT
TRBJ2-2 TRBV25-1 NA NA CASSEQGRNTGELFF TGTGCCAGCAGTGAACAGGGGCGAAACACCGGGGAGCTGTTTTTT
TRBJ1-1 TRBV19 NA NA CASSMRVNTEAFF TGTGCCAGTAGTATGCGGGTGAACACTGAAGCTTTCTTT
TRBJ1-5 TRBV27 NA NA CASSYQKAGSFDQPQHF TGTGCCAGCAGCTACCAGAAGGCTGGTAGTTTTGATCAGCCCCAGCATTTT
TRBJ2-7 TRBV27 NA TRBD2 CASSQGLAEGGYYEQYF TGTGCCAGCAGCCAGGGACTAGCAGAAGGTGGGTACTACGAGCAGTACTTC
TRBJ2-1 TRBV5-4 NA NA CASSYLDTRLEGNGNEQFF TGTGCCAGCAGCTACCTGGACACCCGACTAGAAGGCAACGGCAATGAGCAGTTCTTC
TRBJ2-7 TRBV5-5 once TRBD2 CASSLDRTSFHEQYF TGTGCCAGCAGCTTGGACCGGACTAGCTTCCACGAGCAGTACTTC
TRBJ2-3 TRBV5-1 NA TRBD2 CASSSGLAGTDTQYF TGCGCCAGCAGCTCAGGACTAGCCGGCACAGATACGCAGTATTTT
TRBJ2-1 TRBV11-3 NA TRBD2 CASSPRTSVTYNEQFF TGTGCCAGCAGCCCCAGGACTAGCGTTACCTACAATGAGCAGTTCTTC
TRBJ2-1 TRBV7-8 NA NA CASSSPTANEQFF TGTGCCAGCAGCTCACCGACTGCAAATGAGCAGTTCTTC
TRBJ2-5 TRBV4-1 once NA CASSQDDETQYF TGCGCCAGCAGCCAAGATGATGAGACCCAGTACTTC
TRBJ2-1 TRBV10-2 NA NA CASSETNEQFF TGCGCCAGCAGTGAGACCAATGAGCAGTTCTTC
TRBJ2-7 TRBV5-1 NA NA CASSLAGDTQYF TGCGCCAGCAGCTTGGCCGGAGACACGCAGTACTTC
TRBJ2-1 TRBV11-3 NA NA CASSLGWGREQFF TGTGCCAGCAGCTTAGGCTGGGGACGGGAGCAGTTCTTC
TRBJ2-3 TRBV6-6 NA TRBD2 CASRWTGPGGDTQYF TGTGCCAGCAGATGGACCGGGCCCGGGGGGGATACGCAGTATTTT
TRBJ1-4 TRBV29-1 NA NA CSVEGGGAGEKLFF TGCAGCGTTGAAGGAGGGGGGGCAGGTGAAAAACTGTTTTTT
TRBJ1-5 TRBV4-1 NA NA CASSQDSTGWQPQHF TGCGCCAGCAGCCAAGATTCGACAGGCTGGCAGCCCCAGCATTTT
TRBJ2-1 TRBV13 NA TRBD2 CASSSLAGGPNEQFF TGTGCCAGCAGCTCTCTAGCGGGAGGGCCGAATGAGCAGTTCTTC
TRBJ2-1 TRBV27 NA NA CASSPGLLNEQFF TGTGCCAGCAGTCCGGGACTGCTCAATGAGCAGTTCTTC
TRBJ2-7 TRBV2 NA NA CASSEGNRVEQYF TGTGCCAGCAGTGAGGGGAACAGGGTCGAGCAGTACTTC
TRBJ2-5 TRBV6-1 NA TRBD2 CASSDRAGVGETQYF TGTGCCAGCAGCGATAGAGCGGGAGTTGGAGAGACCCAGTACTTC
TRBJ2-7 TRBV27 NA TRBD2 CASSFAAGAYEQYF TGTGCCAGCAGTTTTGCCGCGGGGGCCTACGAGCAGTACTTC
TRBJ2-7 TRBV2 NA TRBD1 CASILGQGTYEQYF TGTGCCAGCATCCTGGGACAGGGAACCTACGAGCAGTACTTC
TRBJ2-1 TRBV5-1 NA TRBD2 CASSLGLAETSSYNEQFF TGCGCCAGCAGCTTGGGACTAGCGGAAACCTCCTCCTACAATGAGCAGTTCTTC
TRBJ2-3 TRBV28 NA NA CASSSVPSTDTQYF TGTGCCAGCAGCTCCGTTCCTAGCACAGATACGCAGTATTTT
TRBJ2-5 TRBV28 NA NA CASSLDSLETQYF TGTGCCAGCAGTTTAGACAGTTTGGAGACCCAGTACTTC
TRBJ2-3 TRBV27 NA NA CASSFGGRWETSTDTQYF TGTGCCAGCAGTTTTGGTGGGAGATGGGAGACAAGCACAGATACGCAGTATTTT
TRBJ2-3 TRBV10-1 once TRBD1 CASGTGFTDTQYF TGCGCCAGCGGGACAGGATTCACAGATACGCAGTATTTT
TRBJ2-7 TRBV5-6 NA NA CASSLGGGGPYEQYF TGTGCCAGCAGCTTGGGAGGGGGAGGGCCGTACGAGCAGTACTTC
TRBJ1-2 TRBV28 NA NA CASSRTINYGYTF TGTGCCAGCAGCCGGACGATTAACTATGGCTACACCTTC
TRBJ2-1 TRBV29-1 once NA CSAHQSGGPSYNEQFF TGCAGCGCCCATCAGTCGGGGGGCCCGTCCTACAATGAGCAGTTCTTC
TRBJ2-7 TRBV10-1 NA TRBD2 CASSLAGGPGEQYF TGCGCCAGCAGTTTAGCGGGAGGGCCCGGCGAGCAGTACTTC
TRBJ2-5 TRBV19 once NA CASSIGTVISAETQYF TGTGCCAGTAGTATAGGCACGGTGATTTCGGCTGAGACCCAGTACTTC
TRBJ1-2 TRBV7-8 once TRBD1 CASSSYLQGKPPYHYGYTF TGTGCCAGCAGCTCGTACTTACAGGGGAAGCCGCCCTACCACTATGGCTACACCTTC
TRBJ1-1 TRBV7-6 NA TRBD1 CASSPGQGMNTEAFF TGTGCCAGCAGCCCGGGACAGGGGATGAACACTGAAGCTTTCTTT
TRBJ1-2 TRBV11-2 NA TRBD1 CASSPTPVRGDYGYTF TGTGCCAGCAGCCCAACCCCTGTCAGGGGGGACTATGGCTACACCTTC
TRBJ1-5 TRBV27 NA TRBD1 CASSFSGGNSNQPQHF TGTGCCAGCAGTTTTTCAGGGGGCAATAGCAATCAGCCCCAGCATTTT
TRBJ2-7 TRBV7-9 NA NA CASSQDQAAYEQYF TGTGCCAGCTCCCAGGACCAAGCGGCCTACGAGCAGTACTTC
TRBJ2-2 TRBV4-1 NA NA CASSQLGIGELFF TGCGCCAGCAGCCAATTAGGAATCGGGGAGCTGTTTTTT
TRBJ2-7 TRBV5-1 once TRBD1 CASTWGQSYEQYF TGCGCCAGCACCTGGGGACAGTCTTACGAGCAGTACTTC
TRBJ2-2 TRBV29-1 NA NA CSVEPLLGGELFF TGCAGCGTTGAGCCCCTATTGGGCGGGGAGCTGTTTTTT
TRBJ1-4 TRBV13 NA NA CASSLLKGGKKLFF TGTGCCAGCAGCTTACTGAAGGGTGGGAAAAAACTGTTTTTT
TRBJ2-4 TRBV7-9 NA TRBD1 CASSLLNRTGELNIQYF TGTGCCAGCAGCCTGTTAAACCGGACAGGGGAACTAAACATTCAGTACTTC
TRBJ2-3 TRBV28 NA TRBD2 CASSLDGRRDTQYF TGTGCCAGCAGTTTAGACGGGAGGAGGGATACGCAGTATTTT
TRBJ1-2 TRBV19 NA TRBD1 CASRPRDRGLNGYTF TGTGCCAGTAGGCCCCGGGACAGGGGACTTAATGGCTACACCTTC
TRBJ2-7 TRBV2 once TRBD2 CASSDLRGGEVAYGDYEQYF TGTGCCAGCAGTGACCTCCGGGGAGGGGAGGTGGCCTACGGGGACTACGAGCAGTACTTC
TRBJ1-4 TRBV27 NA NA CASSLSWGEVNEKLFF TGTGCCAGCAGTTTATCTTGGGGCGAAGTCAATGAAAAACTGTTTTTT